A single sample gave rise to the 31 T cell receptor beta chains below, sequenced in a study of T cells in localized non-small cell lung cancer. Using immunoSEQ multiplex PCR, the repertoire was profiled, and TCRdb retains in-frame clones only, with some absent. This table has 72,000 or so clones, about 90% appearing once. Sequenced material: peripheral blood, taken before any cancer treatment. The source of these receptors is a male donor older than 55 with stage III squamous cell lung carcinoma.

The chain recombines TRBV21-1 with TRBJ1-1. TRBV21-1 is deemed a pseudogene. The CDR3 covers 13 residues. The CDR3 DNA is TGTGCCAGCAGCCCACGGAGGGTCCCTGAAGCTTTCTTT. Protein sequence: CASSPRRVPEAFF.

The rearrangement links TRBV11-2 to TRBJ1-1; weak D call: TRBD1 (6 bases). Deletions cut 4 bases from V and 3 bases from J, with 18 bases between. The CDR3 spans 16 residues. Germline-derived CDR1 and CDR2 are SGHAT and FQNNGV. DNA for the CDR3: TGTGCCAGCAGCTCCCAGGGGTTTCGCGGGGACACTGAAGCTTTCTTT. Residues: CASSSQGFRGDTEAFF.

In this sample, this clone turned up once. The genes are TRBV6-1 and TRBJ1-5; no clear D. V lost 5 bases and J 0 bases, leaving 11 bases between the germline ends. The CDR3 has 15 amino acids. Germline loops: CDR1 MNHNS, CDR2 SASEGT. CDR3 nucleotide sequence: TGTGCCAGCAGTCCCCAGAGACATAGCAATCAGCCCCAGCATTTT. Amino acids: CASSPQRHSNQPQHF.

The V call is TRBV29-1, the J call TRBJ1-3; D not resolved. This CDR3 is 14 amino acids long. Germline CDR1 is SQVTM and CDR2 is ANQGSEA. Trimming left V 3 bases short and J 2 bases short, with 11 bases between. The CDR3 is CSVDHEGTGNTIYF. Written as DNA, the CDR3 is TGCAGCGTTGATCATGAGGGAACTGGAAACACCATATATTTT.

CDR3 nucleotide sequence: TGTGCCAGCAGCTTAGGACTAGCGCAAAATGAGCAGTTCTTC. Encoded protein: CASSLGLAQNEQFF. The chain carries TRBV7-2 and TRBJ2-1; 8 bases line up with TRBD2. This CDR3 region has 14 residues. J gave up 7 bases and V 1 base, and 3 bases lay outside the gene matches. CDR1 is SGHTA, CDR2 FQGNSA, per germline.

This chain joins TRBV10-3 and TRBJ1-2; D is undetermined. The CDR3 is made up of 15 amino acids. Germline CDR1 is ENHRY and CDR2 is SYGVKD. Trimming cost V 4 bases and J 5 bases, with 17 bases left between them. The CDR3 DNA is TGTGCCATCAGTGGGACTCCGCTGGATATATATGGCTACACCTTC. Translated: CAISGTPLDIYGYTF.

J is TRBJ2-7 and V is TRBV5-8, with 7 bases that match TRBD1. V dropped 2 bases and J dropped 5; count of bases not matched to a gene: 7. Germline assignment: CDR1 SGHTS and CDR2 YDEGEE. The CDR3 is made up of 14 amino acids. The chain's CDR3 is CASSFGRGNDEQYV. Here the CDR3 DNA reads TGTGCCAGCAGCTTCGGCAGGGGGAACGACGAGCAGTACGTC.

This chain uses TRBV19 with TRBJ1-5; D gene unclear. Trimming took 3 bases from V and 0 from J, leaving 12 bases between them. Germline V lookup: CDR1 LNHDA, CDR2 SQIVND (reference sequence). The CDR3 is 16 amino acids. CDR3 amino acids: CASSIVGINSNQPQHF. The CDR3 DNA reads TGTGCCAGTAGTATCGTAGGGATTAATAGCAATCAGCCCCAGCATTTT. Full variable domain (outside the CDR3, taken from reference TRBV19 and TRBJ1-5): DGGITQSPKYLFRKEGQNVTLSCEQNLNHDAMYWYRQDPGQGLRLIYYSQIVNDFQKGDIAEGYSVSREKKESFPLTVTSAQKNPTAFYLCASSIVGINSNQPQHFGDGTRLSIL.

This rearrangement joins TRBV7-9 to TRBJ1-1; D remains unclear. Germline CDR1 and CDR2: SEHNR and FQNEAQ (reference sequence). The CDR3 sequence is 12 residues long. V was shortened by 7 bases and J by 1 base, with 7 bases between the two germline ends. This CDR3 reads CASIGRNTEAFF. Written as DNA, the CDR3 is TGTGCCAGCATAGGAAGGAACACTGAAGCTTTCTTT.

The chain links TRBV11-3 to TRBJ2-7, with 9 positions matching TRBD2. CDR3 length: 14 residues. After removal of 4 bases from V and 5 bases from J, the junction contained 6 bases not matched to a gene. CDR1 SGHNT and CDR2 YENEEA come from the germline V gene. In DNA form, the CDR3 reads TGTGCCAGCAGCTCGGGACTAGCTGGCCACGAGCAGTACGTC. This translates into CASSSGLAGHEQYV.

This rearrangement joins TRBV18 to TRBJ1-6; D is possibly TRBD1 (5 bases). Germline V gives CDR1 KGHSH, CDR2 LQKENI. V lost 6 bases and J lost 0, with 9 bases in between. The CDR3 spans 15 residues. The CDR3 sequence is CASSQGRSYNSPLHF. CDR3 nucleotide sequence: TGTGCCAGCTCCCAGGGTCGCTCCTATAATTCACCCCTCCACTTT.

This chain uses TRBV21-1 with TRBJ1-4; TRBD1 is taken as the D call from the table, unchecked against the DNA. TRBV21-1 is flagged as a pseudogene. The CDR3 has 19 residues. CDR3 loop: CASSKGGQGQGATNEKLFF. The CDR3 DNA reads as TGTGCCAGCAGCAAAGGGGGACAGGGCCAAGGGGCAACTAATGAAAAACTGTTTTTT.

V and J are TRBV5-1 and TRBJ1-1, with D tentatively TRBD1 (5 bases). The length of the CDR3 is 15 residues. The V end was cut by 0 bases, the J end by 5 bases, with 14 bases between. CDR1 and CDR2 from the germline V gene are SGHRS and YFSETQ. The CDR3 nucleotides are TGCGCCAGCAGCTTGGTGTCAGGGCCGGGGACTGAAGCTTTCTTT. This encodes CASSLVSGPGTEAFF.

This chain joins TRBV25-1 and TRBJ2-5; 7 bases agree with TRBD1. The CDR3 loop spans 13 amino acids. V lost 8 bases and J lost 5; bases outside the gene matches: 8. CDR1 is MGHDK and CDR2 is SYGVNS in the germline V gene. CDR3 in amino acids: CASHDRVGETQYF. The DNA for the CDR3 is TGTGCCAGCCATGACAGGGTGGGGGAGACCCAGTACTTC.

The genes are TRBV19 and TRBJ1-1; possible D gene TRBD1, 6 bases. CDR1 LNHDA and CDR2 SQIVND come from the germline V gene (reference sequence). Trimming stripped 3 bases from V and 4 bases from J, with 12 bases between. The CDR3 runs 14 residues. This CDR3 reads CASSINPRGTEAFF. The CDR3 nucleotides read TGTGCCAGTAGTATTAATCCCAGGGGCACTGAAGCTTTCTTT.

The CDR3 nucleotides are TGTGCCAGCGCTGTGGGGAGACTCACCTACGAGCAGTACTTC. Encoded protein: CASAVGRLTYEQYF. The V and J genes are TRBV28 and TRBJ2-7, with D possibly TRBD2 on 5 matching bases. The V gene's germline CDR1 is MDHEN and CDR2 SYDVKM. Between the trimmed V and J ends, which lost 8 bases and 2 bases, there was a span of 16 bases. CDR3 size: 14 residues.

The genes are TRBV28 and TRBJ2-3; TRBD2 agrees at 9 bases. The CDR3 runs 17 residues. V lost 2 bases and J lost 0; bases outside the gene matches: 6. Germline values: CDR1 MDHEN, CDR2 SYDVKM. CDR3 sequence reads: CASSLAVAGASTDTQYF. As DNA, the CDR3 is TGTGCCAGCAGTTTAGCCGTAGCGGGGGCCAGCACAGATACGCAGTATTTT.

This clone was counted a few times. The J gene is TRBJ1-5, the V gene TRBV28; 7 bases are a match to TRBD1. Germline-derived CDR1 and CDR2 are MDHEN and SYDVKM. There are 16 residues in the CDR3. J lost 6 bases, V lost 1 base, and 9 bases had no gene match. CDR3 loop: CASSLSQGVPGQPQHF. DNA of the CDR3: TGTGCCAGCAGTTTATCGCAGGGGGTTCCGGGTCAGCCCCAGCATTTT. Drawing the rest from reference TRBV28 and TRBJ1-5, the complete variable domain is DVKVTQSSRYLVKRTGEKVFLECVQDMDHENMFWYRQDPGLGLRLIYFSYDVKMKEKGDIPEGYSVSREKKERFSLILESASTNQTSMYLCASSLSQGVPGQPQHFGDGTRLSIL.

This rearrangement joins TRBV5-1 to TRBJ1-4; D is unclear. The CDR3 runs to 14 residues. V lost 0 bases, J lost 3 bases, and 6 bases lay in between. Germline V gene lookup returns CDR1 SGHRS and CDR2 YFSETQ. The CDR3 region is CASSLETANEKLFF. The CDR3 bases are TGCGCCAGCAGCTTGGAAACAGCTAATGAAAAACTGTTTTTT. The entire variable domain, with the rest obtained from reference TRBV5-1 and TRBJ1-4, is as follows: KAGVTQTPRYLIKTRGQQVTLSCSPISGHRSVSWYQQTPGQGLQFLFEYFSETQRNKGNFPGRFSGRQFSNSRSEMNVSTLELGDSALYLCASSLETANEKLFFGSGTQLSVL.

In its sample, this clone was seen once. The chain has TRBV21-1 and TRBJ2-1. TRBV21-1 is noted as a pseudogene. CDR3 length: 14 residues. As DNA, the CDR3 is TGTGCCAGCAGCACCTGGGTCCCCAGCAATGAGCAGTTCTTC. It specifies CASSTWVPSNEQFF.

In nucleotides, the CDR3 is TGTGCCAGCAGCTCACAGGGGTATGAGACCCAGTACTTC. Amino acids: CASSSQGYETQYF. This rearrangement joins TRBV11-3 to TRBJ2-5, with 7 bases fitting TRBD1. The length of the CDR3 is 13 residues. Trimming at V came to 4 bases and at J to 5 bases, leaving 4 bases not matched to a gene. Per germline, CDR1 SGHNT and CDR2 YENEEA.

In nucleotides, the CDR3 is TGTGCCACCAGCAGAGACCTAGGGGGGTCTGAGGGTAATGGCTACACCTTC. As protein: CATSRDLGGSEGNGYTF. The V and J genes are TRBV15 and TRBJ1-2, with TRBD1 as a possible D gene (6 bases). Germline-derived CDR1 and CDR2 are LNHNV and YYDKDF (reference sequence). The CDR3 contains 17 residues. Trimming pared 0 bases from V and 6 bases from J, leaving 20 bases between.

The V call is TRBV2, the J call TRBJ2-7, with 7 bases matching TRBD2. This CDR3 contains 13 residues. In germline, CDR1 is SNHLY, CDR2 FYNNEI. J lost 2 bases, V lost 7 bases, and 5 bases had no gene match. CDR3 sequence reads: CASTWGGAYEQYV. The CDR3 DNA is TGTGCCAGCACCTGGGGGGGGGCCTACGAGCAGTACGTC.

The V call is TRBV18, the J call TRBJ2-1; D not resolved. The CDR3 totals 13 residues. Deletions cut 2 bases from V and 5 bases from J, with 7 bases between. Germline V gene sequence: CDR1 KGHSH, CDR2 LQKENI. The CDR3 bases are TGTGCCAGCTCACCATCCGGTCACAATGAGCAGTTCTTC. It codes for CASSPSGHNEQFF.

The gene calls are TRBV5-1 and TRBJ1-3; D perhaps matches TRBD1 (6 bases). The CDR3 runs to 16 residues. CDR1 is SGHRS, CDR2 YFSETQ, per germline. Deletions cut 4 bases from V and 5 bases from J, with 19 bases between. The CDR3 reads CASSGRTASTRNTIYF. The CDR3 region has the DNA TGCGCCAGCAGCGGCAGGACAGCTTCTACCAGAAACACCATATATTTT.

The V gene is TRBV18, the J gene TRBJ2-5; 7 nucleotides match TRBD1. The germline gives CDR1 KGHSH, CDR2 LQKENI. The length of the CDR3 is 14 residues. After removal of 3 bases from V and 4 bases from J, the junction contained 5 bases not matched to a gene. This chain's CDR3 is CASSPRQGVETQYF. DNA of the CDR3: TGTGCCAGCTCACCTCGACAGGGTGTAGAGACCCAGTACTTC.

The chain couples TRBV4-2 to TRBJ2-3, with D perhaps being TRBD1 or TRBD2 (5 bases each). The V gene's germline CDR1 is LGHNA and CDR2 YNFKEQ. This CDR3 is built from 15 residues. V shed 0 bases and J shed 4 bases, with 11 bases lying between them. CDR3 in DNA: TGTGCCAGCAGCCAAGAGGGACGGGGCGCAGATACGCAGTATTTT. It translates to CASSQEGRGADTQYF.

V usage is TRBV7-6 and J usage is TRBJ2-1, with TRBD1 as a possible D gene (5 bases). With 4 bases removed from V and 4 bases from J, the gap between germline ends came to 8 bases. CDR1 SGHVS and CDR2 FNYEAQ come from the germline V gene. This CDR3 has 13 amino acids. The CDR3 DNA sequence: TGTGCCAGCAGCTCCCAGGGTTACAATGAGCAGTTCTTC. Its protein is CASSSQGYNEQFF.

This clone came up a few times. The chain employs TRBV28 and TRBJ2-1; 11 bases map to TRBD1. Germline V gene lookup returns CDR1 MDHEN and CDR2 SYDVKM. CDR3 length equals 15 residues. After removal of 5 bases from V and 7 bases from J, the junction contained 7 bases not matched to a gene. The CDR3 spells CASSLGQGVTNEQFF. The CDR3 DNA sequence: TGTGCCAGCAGTCTGGGACAGGGGGTAACGAATGAGCAGTTCTTC.

This sequence joins TRBV18 and TRBJ2-2; either TRBD1 or TRBD2 may supply D (5 bases each). The ends were cut back, 4 bases at V and 7 bases at J, with 13 bases in the middle. CDR1 KGHSH and CDR2 LQKENI come from the germline V gene. The CDR3 is 14 amino acids. CDR3 loop: CASSQGTQGGELFF. Written as DNA, the CDR3 is TGTGCCAGCTCACAGGGGACCCAAGGCGGGGAGCTGTTTTTT.

The chain employs TRBV20-1 and TRBJ2-1; D uncertain. This CDR3 region has 11 residues. Between the trimmed V and J ends, which lost 6 bases and 7 bases, there was a span of 10 bases. Germline CDR1 and CDR2: DFQATT and SNEGSKA (reference sequence). CDR3 sequence: CSAPRRNEQFF. As DNA, the CDR3 is TGCAGTGCACCGAGAAGGAATGAGCAGTTCTTC.